This T cell receptor (beta chain) was recorded in a study of control samples from healthy donors and cancer patients. The protocol was immunoSEQ multiplex PCR, while the TCRdb copy is restricted to in-frame clones and leaves out a portion. The repertoire holds 100,000 or so clones, with less than 90% as singletons. CDR3 length equals 15 residues. V shed 3 bases, J shed 4 bases, and the junction held 2 bases outside the gene matches. CDR1 and CDR2 from the germline V gene are MDHEN and SYDVKM. The sequenced sample consisted of blood. This chain uses TRBV28 with TRBJ1-6; TRBD1 matches 8 bases. The receptor's source is a woman in her fifties or sixties in good health. CDR3 residues: CASSLGTGYNSPLHF. The CDR3 DNA reads TGTGCCAGCAGTTTGGGGACAGGATATAATTCACCCCTCCACTTT.